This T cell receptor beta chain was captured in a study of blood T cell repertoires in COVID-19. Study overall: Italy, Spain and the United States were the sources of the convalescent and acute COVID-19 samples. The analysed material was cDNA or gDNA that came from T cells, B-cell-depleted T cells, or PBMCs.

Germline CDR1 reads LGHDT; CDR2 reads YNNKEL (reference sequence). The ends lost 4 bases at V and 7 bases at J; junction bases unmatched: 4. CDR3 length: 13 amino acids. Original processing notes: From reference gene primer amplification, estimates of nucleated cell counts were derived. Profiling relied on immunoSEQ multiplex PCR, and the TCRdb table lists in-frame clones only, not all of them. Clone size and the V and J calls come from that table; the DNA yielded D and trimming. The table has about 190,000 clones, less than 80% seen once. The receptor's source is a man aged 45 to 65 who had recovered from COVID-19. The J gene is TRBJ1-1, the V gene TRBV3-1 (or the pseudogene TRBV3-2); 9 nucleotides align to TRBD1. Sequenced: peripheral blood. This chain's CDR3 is CASSLQGADEAFF. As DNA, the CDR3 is TGTGCCAGCAGCCTACAGGGGGCTGATGAAGCTTTCTTT.